These 10 T cell receptor beta chains came from one sample sequenced in a study of T cell changes during pregnancy in multiple sclerosis (dated by TCRdb to between 2018 and 2021). Library generation was performed with the immunoSEQ multiplex PCR assay. Not all clones reach the TCRdb copy of this immuneACCESS table, which keeps in-frame sequences only. Checked studies attribute under half of the gap to unresolved V genes and leave the rest unexplained. For this sample there are 110,000 or so clones; approximately 93% appear just once. The ten top clones hold 6% to 7% of the sample. The specimen was peripheral blood, collected before pregnancy. The source of these receptors is a female donor with multiple sclerosis, enrolled in a pregnancy study.

The rearrangement uses TRBV27 and TRBJ2-2; 7 bases are a match to TRBD2. Germline-derived CDR1 and CDR2 are MNHEY and SMNVEV (reference sequence). The CDR3 has 16 amino acids. V was clipped by 0 bases and J by 4 bases; unmatched bases: 5. The CDR3 DNA reads TGTGCCAGCAGTTTATCGGGGGGGAGAACCACCGGGGAGCTGTTTTTT. Translating it yields CASSLSGGRTTGELFF.

The rearrangement uses TRBV6-1 and TRBJ2-1; D unclear. Trimming removed 8 bases from V and 0 bases from J, with 8 bases in between. The CDR3 runs 13 residues. Germline assignment: CDR1 MNHNS and CDR2 SASEGT. CDR3 residues: CASSWSSYNEQFF. CDR3 nucleotide sequence: TGTGCCAGCTCTTGGAGCTCCTACAATGAGCAGTTCTTC.

This clone appeared a few times. The chain links TRBV10-3 to TRBJ2-2; the match to TRBD2 covers 10 bases. CDR1 is ENHRY, CDR2 SYGVKD, per germline. Trimming at V came to 4 bases and at J to 1 base, leaving 9 bases not matched to a gene. There are 18 residues in the CDR3. CDR3 coding DNA: TGTGCCATCAGTGGGCAACGGGTAGCGGGAGGGAACACCGGGGAGCTGTTTTTT. Encoded protein: CAISGQRVAGGNTGELFF.

This chain joins TRBV5-1 and TRBJ2-6; 7 bases are shared with TRBD2. Germline values: CDR1 SGHRS, CDR2 YFSETQ. J gave up 2 bases and V 5 bases, and 7 bases lay outside the gene matches. The CDR3 spans 16 residues. The CDR3 spells CASSSLAGTGANVLTF. Written as DNA, the CDR3 is TGCGCCAGCAGTTCATTAGCGGGTACTGGGGCCAACGTCCTGACTTTC.

V usage is TRBV28 and J usage is TRBJ2-5, with 8 nucleotides matching TRBD2. CDR3 length equals 16 residues. Per the germline V gene, CDR1 is MDHEN and CDR2 is SYDVKM. V gave up 6 bases and J gave up 5 bases; unmatched junction bases: 14. The CDR3 DNA reads TGTGCCAGCAGCCTGGTGGCGGGGGGATTCCGGGAGACCCAGTACTTC. It is translated as CASSLVAGGFRETQYF.

The chain is built from TRBV4-2 and TRBJ2-5, with 9 positions matching TRBD2. Per germline, CDR1 LGHNA and CDR2 YNFKEQ. After removal of 4 bases from V and 1 base from J, the junction contained 7 bases not matched to a gene. This CDR3 contains 16 residues. The CDR3 nucleotides read TGTGCCAGCAGCCCGTTAGCGGGGGATACCCAAGAGACCCAGTACTTC. Translation gives CASSPLAGDTQETQYF.

This clone appeared a single time. This chain connects TRBV28 to TRBJ2-7; D perhaps matches TRBD1 (6 bases). This CDR3 is 13 amino acids long. V was pared by 7 bases and J by 2 bases, with 12 bases between. Germline CDR1 MDHEN, CDR2 SYDVKM. The CDR3 is CASTEGVTYEQYF. The CDR3 DNA reads as TGTGCCAGCACCGAGGGGGTAACCTACGAGCAGTACTTC.

This clone was picked up one time. V gene TRBV7-9 combines with J gene TRBJ2-3; possible D gene TRBD1, 5 bases. This CDR3 has 16 residues. Trimming pared 5 bases from V and 0 bases from J, leaving 15 bases between. CDR1 is SEHNR and CDR2 is FQNEAQ in the germline V gene (reference sequence). CDR3 bases: TGTGCCAGCAGCCACCTCCTCAGGGTTAGCACAGATACGCAGTATTTT. As protein: CASSHLLRVSTDTQYF.

This chain links TRBV4-1 with TRBJ1-2; D possibly corresponds to TRBD1 (6 bases). CDR3 size: 14 residues. Germline-derived CDR1 and CDR2 are MGHRA and YSYEKL. V was shortened by 4 bases and J by 5 bases, with 14 bases between the two germline ends. CDR3 DNA sequence: TGCGCCAGCAGCCCTCCGGGACAAAGTTATGGCTACACCTTC. It encodes CASSPPGQSYGYTF.

This clone was counted between two and nine times. Other nucleotide sequences in the sample specify the same CDR3. The genes are TRBV7-3 and TRBJ1-2; 9 bases are a match to TRBD1. Trimming cost V 2 bases and J 6 bases; bases outside gene matches: 1. This CDR3 is built from 13 residues. Germline values: CDR1 SGHTA, CDR2 FQGTGA. DNA of the CDR3: TGTGCCAGCAGCTTAGGGACAGGGAATGGCTACACCTTC. It yields the protein CASSLGTGNGYTF. Full variable domain (outside the CDR3, taken from reference TRBV7-3 and TRBJ1-2): GAGVSQTPSNKVTEKGKYVELRCDPISGHTALYWYRQSLGQGPEFLIYFQGTGAADDSGLPNDRFFAVRPEGSVSTLKIQRTERGDSAVYLCASSLGTGNGYTFGSGTRLTVV.